This entry is about one T cell receptor beta chain. CDR3 length: 11 amino acids. Trimming removed 6 bases at V and 7 bases at J, with 9 bases between. Germline lookup yields CDR1 SQVTM and CDR2 ANQGSEA. The data were obtained in a study of T cells after yellow fever vaccination. On the study more broadly: Fractions of limited cellularity were prepared by means of SMART-Seq v4 Ultra Low Input.

A single record per CDR3 protein comes from TCRdb applying MiXCR to the 5' RACE reads. The sample includes 100,000 to 150,000 distinct CDR3 sequences, over 8% of them seen just once. Sequenced here: CD8+ T cells sorted from PBMCs, sampled on the day of the yellow fever booster vaccination. This chain uses TRBV29-1 with TRBJ2-2; no reliable D call. The TCR originated in a man in his late teens or twenties who received the YFV17D yellow fever vaccine. The CDR3, as DNA: TGCAGCGTCCTTAGCAGCGGGGAGCTGTTTTTT. Translated, it gives CSVLSSGELFF.